This T cell receptor (beta chain) comes out of a study of CD8 T cells in ankylosing spondylitis. Study-level findings and limits: Seven to nine highly homologous variants formed a TCR beta motif that appeared characteristic of ankylosing spondylitis blood. Earlier work had already found some motif variants in reactive arthritis synovial fluid and blood.

Libraries of TCR beta came from quantitative 5'-RACE with molecular barcodes. TCRdb redid the calling of the 5' RACE reads with MiXCR, one entry per CDR3 protein. The sample shows hundreds of thousands of distinct CDR3 sequences, around 18% of them seen only once. Germline V CDR1 and CDR2: SGHKS, YYEKEE (reference sequence). V gave up 4 bases and J gave up 14 bases, with 9 bases separating them. The CDR3 consists of 9 residues. At least ten counts were recorded for this clonotype. The antigen remains unidentified. J is TRBJ1-1 and V is TRBV5-5; D gene uncertain. This clonotype was obtained from a male donor with ankylosing spondylitis or in good health (not recorded which). The sample taken for sequencing was blood, either unsorted or a sorted T cell fraction (not recorded which). The DNA of the CDR3 is TGTGCCAGCAGCCCGCCCCCCTTCTTT. Translated, it gives CASSPPPFF.